This is a list of T cell receptor beta chains from one sample in a study of cytomegalovirus exposure and HLA in healthy donors. Measured with immunoSEQ multiplex PCR; TCRdb has only the in-frame clones, and not every one. The data show 150,000 to 200,000 clones, with around 79% seen just once and roughly 1.6% held by the top ten. The sequencing sample was made of PBMCs. The origin of the receptors is a woman aged 50 to 65 in good health and CMV-seronegative. CDR3s include the opening cysteine and the closing phenylalanine or tryptophan. A D gene is named only where the DNA matches it firmly. Not every row has a clone size; where given, it reads once, few, many or a size class.

clone size	J gene	V gene	D gene	CDR3 DNA	CDR3 protein
.	TRBJ1-2	TRBV6-5	.	TGTGCCAGCAGTTACTCCACAGGGACAAACTATGGCTACACCTTC	CASSYSTGTNYGYTF
.	TRBJ2-7	TRBV19	TRBD1	TGTGCCTCTCGGACAGGGGGCTCCTACGAGCAGTACTTC	CASRTGGSYEQYF
.	TRBJ2-1	TRBV9	TRBD2	TGTGCCAGCAGCGTTAGCGGGGGGGCCTATGAGCAGTTCTTC	CASSVSGGAYEQFF
once	TRBJ2-1	TRBV9	.	TGTGCCAGCAGCGTAGACAGGGCAAGCTCCTACAATGGGCAGTTCTTC	CASSVDRASSYNGQFF
.	TRBJ1-2	TRBV7-9	.	TGTGCCAGCAGCAACTACAGGGTAGAGGACTATGGCTACACCTTC	CASSNYRVEDYGYTF
.	TRBJ2-7	TRBV6-1	TRBD1	TGTGCCAGCAGTGGCGGGACAGGGCGACCCTACGAGCAGTACTTC	CASSGGTGRPYEQYF
.	TRBJ2-3	TRBV7-3	.	TGTGCCAGCAGCTTATGGCAAGGCACAGATACGCAGTATTTT	CASSLWQGTDTQYF
once	TRBJ2-4	TRBV5-1	.	TGCGCCAGCAGCTCGAACCTAGTCTCAGAGAGGAACATTCAGTACTTC	CASSSNLVSERNIQYF
.	TRBJ1-2	TRBV5-1	.	TGCGCCAGCAGTCCTCTCCTAGCTAACTATGGCTACACCTTC	CASSPLLANYGYTF
.	TRBJ2-1	TRBV7-2	.	TGTGCCAGCAGCTTGACAGACGACAATGAGCAGTTCTTC	CASSLTDDNEQFF
.	TRBJ1-1	TRBV10-3	TRBD1	TGTGCCATCAGTGAGTCGACAGGGAGCAGGAACACTGAAGCTTTCTTT	CAISESTGSRNTEAFF
.	TRBJ1-6	TRBV5-6	.	TGTGCCAGCAGCCTTACCCTAGACAGGTCGAACTATAATTCACCCCTCCACTTT	CASSLTLDRSNYNSPLHF
.	TRBJ1-6	TRBV14	TRBD1	TGTGCCAGCAGCCAAGATCCACAGGGGAGGTCACCCCTCCACTTT	CASSQDPQGRSPLHF
.	TRBJ2-5	TRBV11-2	.	TGTGCCAGCGCGGTCACGGAGACCCAGTACTTC	CASAVTETQYF
.	TRBJ1-1	TRBV7-8	.	TGTGCCAGCAGCTCTCGGGAAGTGCCCATGAACACTGAAGCTTTCTTT	CASSSREVPMNTEAFF
.	TRBJ1-1	TRBV9	.	TGTGCCAGCAGCGTAGGTATAAACACTGAAGCTTTCTTT	CASSVGINTEAFF
.	TRBJ2-3	TRBV11-2	TRBD1	TGTGCCAGCAGACCGACAGGGGGAACAGATACGCAGTATTTT	CASRPTGGTDTQYF
.	TRBJ1-5	TRBV19	.	TGTGCCAGTAGTAGCAGGTTAGGCAATCAGCCCCAGCATTTT	CASSSRLGNQPQHF
.	TRBJ2-3	TRBV28	.	TGTGCCAGCAGTTTAAGTGGCAGGGGGGAGGATACGCAGTATTTT	CASSLSGRGEDTQYF
.	TRBJ1-2	TRBV11-1	.	TGTGCCAGCAGTTTGCATCAGACTAACTATGGCTACACCTTC	CASSLHQTNYGYTF
.	TRBJ2-7	TRBV11-2	.	TGTGCCAGCAGCTTAGACAGATACGAGCAGTACTTC	CASSLDRYEQYF
.	TRBJ1-6	TRBV6-6	.	TGTGCCAGCAGCGAGGGCAATTCACCCCTCCACTTT	CASSEGNSPLHF
.	TRBJ2-3	TRBV7-2	TRBD2	TGTGCCAGCAGAGTAGCGGGAAACGGTCAGCATACGCAGTATTTT	CASRVAGNGQHTQYF
.	TRBJ1-4	TRBV29-1	.	TGCAGCGTTCTTAACAGTGCAACTAATGAAAAACTGTTTTTT	CSVLNSATNEKLFF
.	TRBJ2-3	TRBV28	.	TGTGCCAGCAGTTTCTCGCGGGCCCTCCGTGCGACGCAGTATTTT	CASSFSRALRATQYF
.	TRBJ2-5	TRBV5-1	TRBD2	TGCGCCAGCAGCTTGTCGGGGGGACCAAGGGAGACCCAGTACTTC	CASSLSGGPRETQYF
.	TRBJ1-1	TRBV19	.	TGTGCCAGTAGTGCCACAGGGTTGGCTGAAGCTTTCTTT	CASSATGLAEAFF
.	TRBJ2-2	TRBV7-9	TRBD2	TGTGCCAGCAGCTTTGGACTAGCCAACACCGGGGAGCTGTTTTTT	CASSFGLANTGELFF
.	TRBJ2-7	TRBV29-1	TRBD1	TGCAGCGTTGAAGATCCACGGACAGGGGGCTACGAGCAGTACTTC	CSVEDPRTGGYEQYF
.	TRBJ1-1	TRBV7-8	TRBD1	TGTGCCAGCAGCCCACTACGACAGGGAATGAACACTGAAGCTTTCTTT	CASSPLRQGMNTEAFF
few	TRBJ1-1	TRBV6-1	.	TGTGCCAGCAGTTTAACAGGGAACACTGAAGCTTTCTTT	CASSLTGNTEAFF
few	TRBJ1-1	TRBV7-2	TRBD1	TGTGCCAGCAGCCCAAGGACAGGAGGGAACACTGAAGCTTTCTTT	CASSPRTGGNTEAFF
.	TRBJ1-2	TRBV7-2	.	TGTGCCAGCAGCTTAAGAGAGGCAGCGAACTATGGCTACACCTTC	CASSLREAANYGYTF
.	TRBJ2-3	TRBV2	.	TGTGCCAGCATTCCCAGAGGGGGGGGCAACGCAGATACGCAGTATTTT	CASIPRGGGNADTQYF
.	TRBJ2-1	TRBV5-1	TRBD2	TGCGCCAGCAGCTCGACTAGCGGGATAAATGAGCAGTTCTTC	CASSSTSGINEQFF
.	TRBJ2-7	TRBV27	.	TGTGCCAGCAGTTTATCGAGGACCTACGAGCAGTACTTC	CASSLSRTYEQYF
once	TRBJ1-2	TRBV5-6	.	TGTGCCAGCAGCTTCCGCGCAGCGCGCTATGGCTACACCTTC	CASSFRAARYGYTF
.	TRBJ1-1	TRBV7-2	TRBD1	TGTGCCAGCAGCTCTACAGGGGGTTCGGGTGAAGCTTTCTTT	CASSSTGGSGEAFF
few	TRBJ2-7	TRBV6-5	TRBD1	TGTGCCAGCAGTTATTTAGGGAGGACAGGGCATTACGAGCAGTACTTC	CASSYLGRTGHYEQYF
.	TRBJ1-5	TRBV6-1	.	TGTGCCAGCAGTGAAACCAGGGTCGTCCAGCATTTT	CASSETRVVQHF
.	TRBJ2-7	TRBV7-8	.	TGTGCCAGCAGCTTAAGGGGGTATTACGAGCAGTACTTC	CASSLRGYYEQYF
.	TRBJ1-1	TRBV29-1	TRBD1	TGCAGCGTTGCCACAGGGGGCATGGGCATGAACACTGAAGCTTTCTTT	CSVATGGMGMNTEAFF